This T cell receptor beta chain is drawn from a study of cytomegalovirus exposure and HLA in healthy donors. General study points: A later analysis reportedly found fewer N-insertions in an Asian-associated ancestry cluster than the roughly 700-donor mean. Trimming of TCR beta V- and J-genes showed a link, identified in a later analysis, to a missense DCLRE1C variant.

The junction had 6 bases not matched to a gene; V was cut back by 3 bases and J by 8 bases. The CDR3 length is 14 residues. Germline V gives CDR1 SQVTM, CDR2 ANQGSEA. The table lists this clone with a few counts. Its antigen is undetermined. The study ran its PCR with 60 Vbeta and 13 Jbeta primers. Sequencing was performed with immunoSEQ multiplex PCR; in TCRdb, only in-frame clones are kept and a portion is missing. Of about 94,000 clones in the sample, approximately 66% are singletons; the top ten hold 3.9%. The receptor comes from a man aged 25-45 years in good health and CMV-seronegative. This chain joins TRBV29-1 and TRBJ1-4; TRBD1 aligns across 10 bases. Specimen: PBMCs. As DNA, the CDR3 is TGCAGCGTTGATGTTGGACAGGGGGGGGAAAAACTGTTTTTT. The encoded protein is CSVDVGQGGEKLFF.